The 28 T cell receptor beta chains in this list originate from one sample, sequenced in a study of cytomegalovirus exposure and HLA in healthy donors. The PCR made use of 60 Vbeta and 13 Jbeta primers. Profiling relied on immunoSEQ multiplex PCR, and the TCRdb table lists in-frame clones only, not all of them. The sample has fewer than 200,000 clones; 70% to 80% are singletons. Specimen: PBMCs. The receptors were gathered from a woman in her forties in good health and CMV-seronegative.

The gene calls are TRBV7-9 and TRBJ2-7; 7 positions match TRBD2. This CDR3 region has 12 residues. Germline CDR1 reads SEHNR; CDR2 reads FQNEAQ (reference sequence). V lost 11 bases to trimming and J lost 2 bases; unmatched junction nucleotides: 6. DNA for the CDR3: TGTGCCTGGGGGGGGAGAACCTACGAGCAGTACTTC. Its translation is CAWGGRTYEQYF.

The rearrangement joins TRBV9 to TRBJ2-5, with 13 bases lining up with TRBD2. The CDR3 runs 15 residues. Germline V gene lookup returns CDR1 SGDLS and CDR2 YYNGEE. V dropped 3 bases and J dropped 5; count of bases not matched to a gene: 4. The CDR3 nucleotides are TGTGCCAGCAGCGAGGGACTAGCGGGGCCCGAGACCCAGTACTTC. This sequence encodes CASSEGLAGPETQYF.

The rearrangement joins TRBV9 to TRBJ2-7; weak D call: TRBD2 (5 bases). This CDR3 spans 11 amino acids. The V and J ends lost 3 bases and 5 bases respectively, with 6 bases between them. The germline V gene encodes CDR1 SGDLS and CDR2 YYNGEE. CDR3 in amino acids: CASSGGHEQYF. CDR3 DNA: TGTGCCAGCAGCGGAGGGCACGAGCAGTACTTC.

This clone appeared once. The CDR3 region is CASSPTRTGQNEQFF. The CDR3 DNA reads TGCGCCAGCAGCCCCACCCGGACAGGACAGAATGAGCAGTTCTTC. This sequence joins TRBV5-1 and TRBJ2-1; 7 bases fit TRBD1. The germline CDR1 and CDR2 sequences are SGHRS and YFSETQ. The CDR3 has 15 amino acids. The J segment lost 7 bases and the V segment lost 4 bases, leaving 11 bases of the junction unmatched.

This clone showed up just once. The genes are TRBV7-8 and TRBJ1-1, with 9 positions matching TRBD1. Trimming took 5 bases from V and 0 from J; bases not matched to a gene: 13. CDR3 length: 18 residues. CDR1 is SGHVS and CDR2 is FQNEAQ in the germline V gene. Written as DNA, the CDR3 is TGTGCCAGCAGCCCGAGGACAGGGGAGGATCTGTTGAACACTGAAGCTTTCTTT. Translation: CASSPRTGEDLLNTEAFF.

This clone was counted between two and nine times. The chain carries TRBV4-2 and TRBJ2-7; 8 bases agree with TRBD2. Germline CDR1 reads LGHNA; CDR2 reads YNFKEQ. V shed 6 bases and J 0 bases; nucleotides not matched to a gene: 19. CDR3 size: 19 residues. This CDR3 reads CASSLDTGGRGQGSYEQYF. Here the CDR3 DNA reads TGTGCCAGCAGTCTCGACACGGGGGGGCGGGGTCAAGGCTCCTACGAGCAGTACTTC.

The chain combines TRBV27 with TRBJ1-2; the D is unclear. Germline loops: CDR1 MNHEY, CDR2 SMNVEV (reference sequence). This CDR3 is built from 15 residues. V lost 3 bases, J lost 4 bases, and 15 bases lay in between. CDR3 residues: CASSFVPPSGYGYTF. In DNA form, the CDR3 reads TGTGCCAGCAGTTTCGTCCCTCCATCAGGCTATGGCTACACCTTC.

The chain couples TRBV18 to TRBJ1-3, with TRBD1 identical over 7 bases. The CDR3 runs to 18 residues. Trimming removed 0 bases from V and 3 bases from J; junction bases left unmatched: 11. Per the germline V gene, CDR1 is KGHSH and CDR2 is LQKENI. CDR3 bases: TGTGCCAGCTCACCACCCGGGCCAAGGGGGCTTCTTGGAAACACCATATATTTT. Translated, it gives CASSPPGPRGLLGNTIYF. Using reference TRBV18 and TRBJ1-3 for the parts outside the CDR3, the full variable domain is NAGVMQNPRHLVRRRGQEARLRCSPMKGHSHVYWYRQLPEEGLKFMVYLQKENIIDESGMPKERFSAEFPKEGPSILRIQQVVRGDSAAYFCASSPPGPRGLLGNTIYFGEGSWLTVV.

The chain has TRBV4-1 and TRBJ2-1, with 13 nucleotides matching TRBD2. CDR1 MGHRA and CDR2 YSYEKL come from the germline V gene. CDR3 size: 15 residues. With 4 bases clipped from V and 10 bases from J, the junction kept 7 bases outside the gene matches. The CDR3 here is CASSRTSGGGREQFF. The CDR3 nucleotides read TGCGCCAGCAGCCGTACTAGCGGGGGGGGGCGAGAGCAGTTCTTC.

The CDR3: CASYRTGDEKLFF. The CDR3 bases are TGTGCCAGCTACAGGACAGGGGATGAAAAACTGTTTTTT. This rearrangement joins TRBV6-6 to TRBJ1-4; 9 bases map to TRBD1. V shed 8 bases and J 6 bases; nucleotides not matched to a gene: 4. This CDR3 contains 13 residues. Germline V lookup: CDR1 MNHNY, CDR2 SVGAGI (reference sequence).

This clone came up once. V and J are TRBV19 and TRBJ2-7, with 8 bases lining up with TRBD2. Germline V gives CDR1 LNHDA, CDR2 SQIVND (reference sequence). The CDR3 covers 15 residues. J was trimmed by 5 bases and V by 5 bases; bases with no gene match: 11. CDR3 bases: TGTGCCAGTAGTGTTGCAAGCGGGGGAATAGACGAGCAGTACTTC. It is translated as CASSVASGGIDEQYF.

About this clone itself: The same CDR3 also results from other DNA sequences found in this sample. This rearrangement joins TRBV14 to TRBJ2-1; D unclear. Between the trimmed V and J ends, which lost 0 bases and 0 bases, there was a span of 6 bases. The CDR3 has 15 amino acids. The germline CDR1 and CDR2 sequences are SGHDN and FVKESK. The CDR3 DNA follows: TGTGCCAGCAGCCAAGAGTTGAGCTCCTACAATGAGCAGTTCTTC. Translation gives CASSQELSSYNEQFF.

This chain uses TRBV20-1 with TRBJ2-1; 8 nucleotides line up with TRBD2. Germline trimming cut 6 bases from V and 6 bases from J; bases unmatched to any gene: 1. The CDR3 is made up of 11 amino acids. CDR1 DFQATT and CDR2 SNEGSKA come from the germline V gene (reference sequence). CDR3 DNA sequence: TGCAGTGCGAGCGGGGGCAATGAGCAGTTCTTC. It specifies CSASGGNEQFF.

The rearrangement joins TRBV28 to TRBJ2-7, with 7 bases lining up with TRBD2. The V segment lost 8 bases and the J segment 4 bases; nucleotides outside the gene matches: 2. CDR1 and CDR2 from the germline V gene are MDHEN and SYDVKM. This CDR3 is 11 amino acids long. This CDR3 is CASFGGYEQYF. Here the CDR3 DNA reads TGTGCCAGCTTCGGGGGGTACGAGCAGTACTTC. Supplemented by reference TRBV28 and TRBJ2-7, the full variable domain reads DVKVTQSSRYLVKRTGEKVFLECVQDMDHENMFWYRQDPGLGLRLIYFSYDVKMKEKGDIPEGYSVSREKKERFSLILESASTNQTSMYLCASFGGYEQYFGPGTRLTVT.

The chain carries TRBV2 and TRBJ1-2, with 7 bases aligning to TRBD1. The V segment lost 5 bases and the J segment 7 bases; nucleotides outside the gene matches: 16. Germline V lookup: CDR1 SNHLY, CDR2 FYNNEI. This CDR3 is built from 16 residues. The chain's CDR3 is CASSPSLSGTVRGYTF. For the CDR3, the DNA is TGTGCCAGCAGTCCTAGCCTTTCCGGGACAGTGCGTGGCTACACCTTC.

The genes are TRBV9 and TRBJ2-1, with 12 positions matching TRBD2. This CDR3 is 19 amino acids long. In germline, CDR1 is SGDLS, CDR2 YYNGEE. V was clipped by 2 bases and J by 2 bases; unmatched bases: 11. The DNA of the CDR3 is TGTGCCAGCAGCGTTTCTACCGCGACTAGCGGGAGCACCTACAATGAGCAGTTCTTC. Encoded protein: CASSVSTATSGSTYNEQFF.

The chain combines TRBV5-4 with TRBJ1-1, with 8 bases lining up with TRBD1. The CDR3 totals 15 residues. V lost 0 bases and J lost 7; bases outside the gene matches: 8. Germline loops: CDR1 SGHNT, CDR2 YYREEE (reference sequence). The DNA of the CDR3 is TGTGCCAGCAGCTTGGCTCTACAGGGGGTGAGTGAAGCTTTCTTT. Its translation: CASSLALQGVSEAFF.

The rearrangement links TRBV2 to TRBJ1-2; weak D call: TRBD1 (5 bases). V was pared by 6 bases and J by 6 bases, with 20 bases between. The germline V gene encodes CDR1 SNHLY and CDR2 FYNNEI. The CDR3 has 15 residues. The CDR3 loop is CASSPPPGGEDGYTF. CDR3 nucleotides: TGTGCCAGCAGCCCCCCCCCGGGAGGGGAGGATGGCTACACCTTC.

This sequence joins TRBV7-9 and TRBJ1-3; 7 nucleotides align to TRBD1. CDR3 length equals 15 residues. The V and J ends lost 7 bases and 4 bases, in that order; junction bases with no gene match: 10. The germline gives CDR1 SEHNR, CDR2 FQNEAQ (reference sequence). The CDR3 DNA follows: TGTGCCAGCACCCCTCCTGACAGGGAGGGAAACACCATATATTTT. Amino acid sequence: CASTPPDREGNTIYF.

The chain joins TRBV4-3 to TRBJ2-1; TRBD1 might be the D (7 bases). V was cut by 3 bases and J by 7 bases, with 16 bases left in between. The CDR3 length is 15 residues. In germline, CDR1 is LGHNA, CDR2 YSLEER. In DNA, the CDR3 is TGCGCCAGCAGCCAGCCAGGGGGAGGTGTAAATGAGCAGTTCTTC. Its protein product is CASSQPGGGVNEQFF.

CDR3 sequence reads: CASSYISGASTDTQYF. The CDR3 DNA reads as TGTGCCAGCAGTTACATTTCAGGGGCCAGCACAGATACGCAGTATTTT. This rearrangement joins TRBV6-5 to TRBJ2-3; D might be TRBD1 (6 bases). The CDR3 covers 16 residues. Germline V CDR1 and CDR2: MNHEY, SVGAGI. V was clipped by 2 bases and J by 0 bases, with 12 bases between them.

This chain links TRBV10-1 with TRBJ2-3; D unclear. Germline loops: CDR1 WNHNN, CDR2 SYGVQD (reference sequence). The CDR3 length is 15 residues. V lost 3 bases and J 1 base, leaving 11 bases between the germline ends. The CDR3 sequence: CASSEGRQGTDTQYF. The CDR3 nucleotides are TGCGCCAGCAGTGAAGGTCGGCAGGGCACAGATACGCAGTATTTT.

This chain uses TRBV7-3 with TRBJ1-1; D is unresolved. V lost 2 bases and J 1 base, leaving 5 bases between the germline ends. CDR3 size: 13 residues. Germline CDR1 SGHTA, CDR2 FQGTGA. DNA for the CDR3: TGTGCCAGCAGCTTATCCAGGAACACTGAAGCTTTCTTT. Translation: CASSLSRNTEAFF.

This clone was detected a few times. The CDR3 here is CASGGQRQPQHF. In DNA form, the CDR3 reads TGTGCCAGCGGCGGCCAGAGGCAGCCCCAGCATTTT. The chain links TRBV2 to TRBJ1-5, with no clear D. CDR3 size: 12 residues. CDR1 is SNHLY, CDR2 FYNNEI, per germline. V lost 8 bases, J lost 7 bases, and 12 bases lay in between.

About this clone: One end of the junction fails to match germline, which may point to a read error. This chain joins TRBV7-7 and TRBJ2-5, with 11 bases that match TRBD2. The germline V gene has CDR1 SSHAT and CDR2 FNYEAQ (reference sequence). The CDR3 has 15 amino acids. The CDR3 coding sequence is TGTGCTAGCAGTCCAACTAGCGGGGGCCGGGAGACCCAGTACTTC. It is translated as CASSPTSGGRETQYF. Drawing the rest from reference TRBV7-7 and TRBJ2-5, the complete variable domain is GAGVSQSPRYKVTKRGQDVTLRCDPISSHATLYWYQQALGQGPEFLTYFNYEAQPDKSGLPSDRFSAERPEGSISTLTIQRTEQRDSAMYRCASSPTSGGRETQYFGPGTRLLVL.

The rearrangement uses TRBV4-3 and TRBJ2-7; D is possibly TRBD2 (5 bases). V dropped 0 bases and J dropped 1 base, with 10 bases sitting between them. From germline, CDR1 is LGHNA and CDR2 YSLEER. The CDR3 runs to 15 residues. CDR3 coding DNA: TGCGCCAGCAGCCAAGATCACGGGGTTTCCTACGAGCAGTACTTC. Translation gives CASSQDHGVSYEQYF.

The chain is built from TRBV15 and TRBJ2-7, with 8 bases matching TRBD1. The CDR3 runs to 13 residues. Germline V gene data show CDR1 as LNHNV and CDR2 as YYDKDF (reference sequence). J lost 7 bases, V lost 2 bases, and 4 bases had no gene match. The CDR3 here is CATSRQGASEQYF. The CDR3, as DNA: TGTGCCACCAGCAGACAGGGGGCGAGTGAGCAGTACTTC.

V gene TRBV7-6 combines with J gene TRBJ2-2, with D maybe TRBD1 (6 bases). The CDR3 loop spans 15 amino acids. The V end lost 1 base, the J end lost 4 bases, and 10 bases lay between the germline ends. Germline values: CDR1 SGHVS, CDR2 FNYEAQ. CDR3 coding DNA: TGTGCCAGCAGCTTAGTAACAGGGCTCACCGGGGAGCTGTTTTTT. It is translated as CASSLVTGLTGELFF.